The next 8 T cell receptor beta chains were all read from a single sample in a study of metastatic and nonmetastatic thyroid tumors. TCRdb redid the clone calls on the PCR reads using MiXCR. The table lists fewer than 35,000 clones, around 22% of them singletons, with more than 2% in the top ten. All patients were treatment-naive before thyroid surgery. Source material: blood. These TCRs come from a female donor with papillary thyroid cancer or a benign thyroid nodule (not recorded which). Some clones in this sample may be carry-over from other donors' samples.

This clone was found many times. The chain employs TRBV9 and TRBJ2-1, with 15 bases aligning to TRBD2. The germline V gene encodes CDR1 SGDLS and CDR2 YYNGEE. The CDR3 has 23 residues. The V gene end was trimmed by 3 bases and the J gene end by 6 bases; junction bases not matched to a gene: 25. CDR3 sequence (DNA): TGTGCCAGCAGCGACCCCCCCCCCATGGAACCCGGGACTAGCGGGAGGCCCTTCAATGAGCAGTTCTTC. Amino acids: CASSDPPPMEPGTSGRPFNEQFF.

This clone was seen at least ten times. The chain links TRBV2 to TRBJ2-3, with a weak D call TRBD2 (5 bases). This CDR3 region has 14 residues. Germline CDR1 and CDR2: SNHLY and FYNNEI. The ends were cut back, 7 bases at V and 6 bases at J, with 17 bases in the middle. The CDR3 sequence: CASKEVFQADTQYF. CDR3 nucleotide sequence: TGTGCCAGCAAGGAGGTCTTTCAAGCGGATACGCAGTATTTT.

A word on this clone: A much larger clonotype is one base distant, so this may be a read error. V is TRBV18 and J is TRBJ1-1, with D perhaps TRBD1 (6 bases). The CDR3 has 14 residues. The germline V gene has CDR1 KGHSH and CDR2 LQKENI. Trimming stripped 3 bases from V and 6 bases from J, with 14 bases between. The chain's CDR3 is CASSPRGGNAEAFF. The DNA of the CDR3 is TGTGCCAGCTCACCGAGAGGGGGAAACGCTGAAGCTTTCTTT.

This clone has at least ten counts. The chain links TRBV3-1 to TRBJ2-5; possibly TRBD1 or TRBD2 for D (5 bases each). The CDR3 runs 19 residues. CDR1 and CDR2 from the germline V gene are LGHDT and YNNKEL (reference sequence). V was clipped by 0 bases and J by 5 bases, with 25 bases between them. The CDR3, as DNA: TGTGCCAGCAGCCAAGATCCACCTGACAGCCTGGGCGGGCGGGAGACCCAGTACTTC. Amino acid sequence: CASSQDPPDSLGGRETQYF.

The rearrangement links TRBV5-1 to TRBJ2-2; 8 bases line up with TRBD1. Unmatched junction bases numbered 10, after V lost 1 base and J lost 2 bases. The germline V gene has CDR1 SGHRS and CDR2 YFSETQ. This CDR3 is 18 amino acids long. The CDR3 region has the DNA TGCGCCAGCAGCTTGTCGGCCAGGGGGCCCACAAACACCGGGGAGCTGTTTTTT. This translates into CASSLSARGPTNTGELFF.

With respect to this clone: At one of its ends the junction is not consistent with the germline gene, which may arise from a read error. Other DNA sequences in the sample encode the same CDR3. The chain employs TRBV10-2 and TRBJ2-1; maybe TRBD2 (5 bases). CDR1 is WSHSY and CDR2 is SAAADI in the germline V gene. This CDR3 spans 14 amino acids. CDR3 region: CASTAALTYSEQFF. CDR3 coding DNA: TGCGCCAGCACAGCGGCCCTTACCTACAGTGAGCAGTTCTTC.

In this sample, this clone turned up many times. The CDR3: CASSKSGATDTQYF. The CDR3 bases are TGCGCCAGCAGCAAGTCAGGGGCAACAGATACGCAGTATTTT. J is TRBJ2-3 and V is TRBV4-1, with TRBD1 as a possible D gene (6 bases). V lost 5 bases, J lost 3 bases, and 12 bases lay in between. The CDR3 runs 14 residues. Per germline, CDR1 MGHRA and CDR2 YSYEKL.

At least ten counts were recorded for this clone. The CDR3 coding sequence is TGTGCCAGCAGGGTGAAGTTAAACTTAGGTCAGCCCCAGCATTTT. It encodes CASRVKLNLGQPQHF. The chain has TRBV6-2 or TRBV6-3 and TRBJ1-5; D gene unclear. There are 15 residues in the CDR3. Trimming took 6 bases from V and 6 from J, leaving 18 bases between them. CDR1 and CDR2 (germline): MNHEY, SVGEGT.